One TCR beta chain is described in this entry. The record originates from a study of OX40 agonist ivuxolimab in advanced cancers. Study as a whole: At doses from 0.01 to 10 mg/kg, patients were given intravenous ivuxolimab every 2 weeks. The eligibility criteria allowed prior anti-PD-1, anti-PD-L1 or anti-CTLA-4 therapy, and under 50% had some.

The data were produced by immunoSEQ multiplex PCR, yet TCRdb's version contains in-frame clones alone and is incomplete. This table holds some 90,000 clones, 80% to 95% found once. This TCR was sampled from an adult with an advanced solid tumor such as melanoma, head and neck, liver or kidney cancer. Specimen: CD4+ or CD8+ T cells sorted from blood, collected in a trial of the OX40 agonist ivuxolimab.

The CDR3 coding sequence is TGTGCCAGCAGTATAGGGGCGGTCGGCAATCAGCCCCAGCATTTT. It encodes CASSIGAVGNQPQHF. The rearrangement uses TRBV6-6 and TRBJ1-5; tentative D call: TRBD1 (5 bases). Germline assignment: CDR1 MNHNY and CDR2 SVGAGI (reference sequence). Trimming left V 5 bases short and J 2 bases short, with 13 bases between. CDR3 length: 15 amino acids.